This paragraph reports one T cell receptor beta chain. Its antigen target is currently unknown. Base qualities are not recorded, but no much larger clone differs from it by a single base. TCRbeta CDR3 regions were amplified from genomic DNA by means of the immunoSEQ Assay, a bias-controlled multiplex PCR. The original methods were these. Nucleated cell counts per sample were estimated from amplification of reference gene primers within the assay. To quantify the absolute abundance of each unique TCRbeta CDR3 rearrangement, sequence reads were collapsed and filtered. For each sample, productive Simpson clonality was calculated as the square root of Simpson's diversity index across productive rearrangements. TCRdb limited this immuneACCESS table to in-frame rearrangements with V and J called. A share of clones is missing; checked studies link under half to unresolved V genes, and the rest is unexplained. The DNA was the basis for D and trimming; V, J and clone size are from that table. This sample has roughly 50,000 clones in its table, and 86% of those were observed once. Jointly, the top ten make up over 2% of the sample.

Collaborating institutions collected whole blood in K2EDTA tubes following their own protocols. Collaborator samples were shipped for TCRbeta analysis as frozen whole blood, isolated PBMCs, or DNA extracted from either sample type. The sample comes from a study of blood T cell repertoires in COVID-19 (dated by TCRdb to 2018 to 2021). Context from the whole study: Samples from collaborators originated in the United States, Italy and Spain and spanned both the acute and convalescent phases of COVID-19. The prospective study material was composed of cDNA or gDNA derived from T cells, B-cell-depleted T cells, or PBMCs. The dataset comprised deeply sampled blood TCRbeta repertoires from subjects exposed to, actively infected with, or recovered from COVID-19. The repertoires were released in a freely available public database intended as a resource for research on the immune response to SARS-CoV-2. Samples were obtained from the ongoing ImmuneRACE study (first 160 participants) and from some 1,300 subjects provided by 6 global collaborators. The sample metadata nearly always contained a de-identified subject ID, COVID-19 status, age in years and sex. Where HLA class I and class II types were available, the types were taken from metadata supplied by the sample provider, not from assay-based typing. What the work shows at the level of the full study, not this receptor alone: The quantity of clinical and demographic metadata differed by source and by participant and was supplied without curation.

The TCR sequence derives from a woman aged 55-70 years with acute or convalescent COVID-19. Sequencing was carried out using peripheral blood.

The DNA is TGTGCCAGCAGCCAAGAGCGCGGAGCGGCGGACGGGGAGCTGTTTTTT. The translation is CASSQERGAADGELFF. Here the chain combines TRBV4-2 and TRBJ2-2, with a weak D call of TRBD2 (5 bases match). V was cut back by 0 bases and J by 7 bases, leaving a gap of 15 bases between them. The CDR3 holds 16 amino acids from the cysteine to the phenylalanine. This entry keeps only the CDR3 DNA: 48 bases, framed from base 1. CDR1 is given as LGHNA and CDR2 as YNFKEQ, both from the germline V gene.